A selection of T cell receptor beta chains follows, all from one sample in a study of identical twins' blood T cells. TCRdb independently ran MiXCR on the 5' RACE reads; one entry per CDR3 protein. The sample yields 350,000 to 450,000 distinct CDR3 sequences, about 28% seen once. The sequencing sample was made of PBMCs. The receptors stem from a woman aged 18 to 55 in good health. CDR3s include the opening cysteine and the closing phenylalanine or tryptophan. Each record gives: J gene, D gene, V gene, clone size, CDR3 protein, CDR3 DNA. A D gene is named only where the DNA matches it firmly. The size of a clone is reported for some rows only, either as once, few or many, or as a class for expanded clones.

>TRBJ2-1|NA|TRBV3-1|few
CASSQGGIGSEQFF
TGTGCCAGCAGCCAAGGGGGGATAGGAAGTGAGCAGTTCTTC
>TRBJ2-2|NA|TRBV20-1|NA
CSARDRIYSTGELFF
TGCAGTGCTAGAGATCGAATCTATTCCACCGGGGAGCTGTTTTTT
>TRBJ2-1|NA|TRBV6-9|few
CATPLGVRYNEQFF
TGTGCCACACCCCTGGGGGTAAGGTACAATGAGCAGTTCTTC
>TRBJ2-3|TRBD2|TRBV9|few
CASSQRGPRTDTQYF
TGTGCCAGCTCCCAGCGGGGACCCCGCACAGATACGCAGTATTTT
>TRBJ2-7|TRBD1|TRBV14|NA
CASSQSGQGIYEQYF
TGTGCCAGCAGCCAGTCGGGACAGGGGATATACGAGCAGTACTTC
>TRBJ2-2|TRBD1|TRBV10-3|NA
CAIRQGAGGELFF
TGTGCCATCAGACAGGGGGCAGGCGGGGAGCTGTTTTTT
>TRBJ1-1|NA|TRBV6-5|NA
CASSYPGRTFF
TGTGCCAGCAGTTACCCAGGGAGGACTTTCTTT
>TRBJ1-1|TRBD1|TRBV6-6|NA
CAGRTGDQAEAFF
TGTGCCGGTCGGACAGGGGACCAGGCTGAAGCTTTCTTT
>TRBJ1-4|NA|TRBV6-2/TRBV6-3|many
CASTSSRGGNEKLFF
TGTGCCAGCACCAGTTCCAGGGGAGGTAATGAAAAACTGTTTTTT
>TRBJ2-3|NA|TRBV5-6|NA
CASTLRRGQGTQYF
TGTGCCAGCACCCTGCGGAGGGGGCAAGGTACGCAGTATTTT
>TRBJ2-1|NA|TRBV29-1|few
CSVEWEKPYNEQFF
TGCAGCGTTGAATGGGAAAAACCCTACAATGAGCAGTTCTTC
>TRBJ1-1|NA|TRBV9|once
CASSARGRAGNTEAFF
TGTGCCAGCAGCGCTAGGGGCAGGGCAGGGAACACTGAAGCTTTCTTT
>TRBJ2-2|NA|TRBV29-1|NA
CSVETQGKPGELFF
TGCAGCGTCGAAACCCAGGGGAAGCCCGGGGAGCTGTTTTTT
>TRBJ2-3|TRBD1|TRBV27|NA
CASAGTGTDTQYF
TGTGCCAGCGCCGGGACAGGCACAGATACGCAGTATTTT
>TRBJ1-6|NA|TRBV6-5|NA
CASRLPSLNSPLHF
TGTGCCAGCAGACTTCCAAGTCTGAATTCACCCCTCCACTTT
>TRBJ1-4|NA|TRBV10-3|few
CAISESPAANEKLFF
TGTGCCATCAGTGAGTCGCCAGCGGCTAATGAAAAACTGTTTTTT
>TRBJ1-1|NA|TRBV20-1|NA
CSAHKLRAFF
TGCAGTGCCCACAAATTGAGGGCTTTCTTT
>TRBJ1-5|TRBD1|TRBV19|few
CASTAIDRVNQPQHF
TGTGCCAGTACCGCTATTGACAGGGTGAATCAGCCCCAGCATTTT
>TRBJ1-1|NA|TRBV19|NA
CASTETPVRTEAFF
TGTGCCAGTACCGAGACGCCGGTGCGAACTGAAGCTTTCTTT
>TRBJ2-2|TRBD2|TRBV3-1|NA
CASGGLAGATGELFF
TGTGCCAGCGGCGGGCTAGCGGGAGCCACCGGGGAACTTTTTTTT
>TRBJ2-7|NA|TRBV11-2|NA
CASSLDRTTDYEQYF
TGTGCCAGCAGCTTAGATAGGACTACCGACTACGAGCAGTACTTC
>TRBJ1-2|NA|TRBV29-1|NA
CSVGAGVYGYTF
TGCAGCGTGGGAGCGGGGGTCTATGGCTACACCTTC
>TRBJ2-7|TRBD2|TRBV19|NA
CASSISGNSPIYEQYF
TGTGCCAGTAGTATAAGCGGGAACTCCCCGATCTACGAGCAGTACTTC
>TRBJ1-2|TRBD1|TRBV7-9|NA
CASSHEGANYGYTF
TGTGCCAGCAGCCACGAGGGGGCGAACTATGGCTACACCTTC
>TRBJ1-2|NA|TRBV5-1|NA
CASSLETRNYGYTF
TGCGCCAGCAGCTTGGAGACACGAAACTATGGCTACACCTTC
>TRBJ1-4|NA|TRBV20-1|NA
CSASGGVQEKLFF
TGCAGTGCTAGCGGAGGGGTACAAGAAAAACTGTTTTTT
>TRBJ2-2|NA|TRBV20-1|NA
CSARVAGTNTGELFF
TGCAGTGCTAGGGTCGCGGGTACGAACACCGGGGAGCTGTTTTTT
>TRBJ1-1|NA|TRBV13|NA
CASSAWGLNTEAFF
TGTGCCAGCAGCGCATGGGGCTTGAACACTGAAGCTTTCTTT
>TRBJ1-1|NA|TRBV7-9|few
CASSYPLPAFF
TGTGCCAGCAGCTACCCCCTACCGGCTTTCTTT
>TRBJ2-5|NA|TRBV12-3/TRBV12-4|few
CASSFNRAETQYF
TGTGCCAGCAGTTTTAATAGGGCCGAGACCCAGTACTTC
>TRBJ1-1|TRBD1|TRBV5-1|NA
CASSPKTGGTEAFF
TGCGCCAGCAGCCCAAAGACAGGGGGCACTGAAGCTTTCTTT
>TRBJ2-7|NA|TRBV9|few
CASSRGNYEQYF
TGTGCCAGCAGCCGGGGGAACTACGAGCAGTACTTC
>TRBJ1-1|NA|TRBV6-5|many
CASSLWENTEAFF
TGTGCCAGCAGTTTATGGGAGAACACTGAAGCTTTCTTT
>TRBJ1-2|NA|TRBV21-1|NA
CVSSKAHGSYGYTF
TGTGTCAGCAGCAAAGCGCATGGTAGCTATGGCTACACCTTC
>TRBJ2-1|NA|TRBV29-1|few
CSVNRDEQQFF
TGCAGCGTTAACAGGGACGAGCAGCAGTTCTTC
>TRBJ2-3|NA|TRBV7-2|NA
CASSSLPISTDTQYF
TGTGCCAGCAGCTCCCTCCCCATTAGCACAGATACGCAGTATTTT
>TRBJ1-1|TRBD1|TRBV2|few
CASSEEPYRGTEAFF
TGTGCCAGCAGTGAAGAGCCCTACAGGGGGACTGAAGCTTTCTTT
>TRBJ2-5|TRBD2|TRBV6-2/TRBV6-3|NA
CASTDRLAETQYF
TGTGCCAGCACCGACCGACTAGCAGAGACCCAGTACTTC
>TRBJ1-2|NA|TRBV27|few
CASSPGTPHYGYTF
TGTGCCAGCAGTCCCGGGACACCCCACTATGGCTACACCTTC
>TRBJ2-7|NA|TRBV20-1|once
CSTSGQGVADNPSYEQYF
TGCAGTACTAGTGGGCAGGGAGTAGCGGATAATCCCTCCTACGAGCAGTACTTC
>TRBJ2-7|NA|TRBV7-9|many
CASSPSLPYEQYF
TGTGCCAGCAGCCCCTCACTTCCCTACGAGCAGTACTTC
>TRBJ2-1|NA|TRBV5-1|few
CASSFRDLYRNEQFF
TGCGCCAGCAGCTTCCGGGACCTATATCGGAATGAGCAGTTCTTC
>TRBJ1-5|NA|TRBV23-1|NA
CASSQFPAGDNQPQHF
TGCGCCAGCAGTCAATTTCCAGCAGGGGACAATCAGCCCCAGCATTTT
>TRBJ2-7|TRBD2|TRBV6-2/TRBV6-3|few
CASSLQRDPYEQYF
TGTGCCAGCAGTCTCCAGCGGGACCCCTACGAGCAGTACTTC
>TRBJ1-1|NA|TRBV11-3|few
CASSLAGVGAEAFF
TGTGCCAGCAGCTTAGCCGGAGTGGGGGCTGAAGCTTTCTTT